A selection of T cell receptor beta chains follows, all from one sample in a study of radiation and T cells in renal cell carcinoma. The data were produced by immunoSEQ multiplex PCR, yet TCRdb's version contains in-frame clones alone and is incomplete. The table shows around 86,000 clones, with approximately 86% occurring only once. Here the sequenced sample was blood, taken from a patient whose treatment included radiotherapy and nephrectomy. The receptors were gathered from a woman between 45 and 60 years old with renal cell carcinoma. Each CDR3 is given with its conserved first and last residue. A D gene is named only where the DNA matches it firmly. The size entry is marked missing in some rows and otherwise reads once, few, many or a size class.

size: NA; J: TRBJ1-2; D: NA; V: TRBV27; length: 12; CDR3: CASSWTGNGYTF; DNA: TGTGCCAGCAGTTGGACCGGGAATGGCTACACCTTC
size: NA; J: TRBJ2-7; D: TRBD1; V: TRBV4-3; length: 16; CDR3: CASSQEDWTGSYEQYF; DNA: TGCGCCAGCAGCCAAGAAGACTGGACAGGGAGCTACGAGCAGTACTTC
size: NA; J: TRBJ2-2; D: TRBD1; V: TRBV7-2; length: 17; CDR3: CASSLGQGARYTGELFF; DNA: TGTGCCAGCAGCTTAGGACAGGGGGCGAGGTACACCGGGGAGCTGTTTTTT
size: NA; J: TRBJ1-5; D: TRBD1; V: TRBV28; length: 17; CDR3: CASSPGTGIYSNQPQHF; DNA: TGTGCCAGCAGCCCGGGGACAGGGATTTATAGCAATCAGCCCCAGCATTTT
size: NA; J: TRBJ2-5; D: TRBD1; V: TRBV7-2; length: 15; CDR3: CASSVATGSRETQYF; DNA: TGTGCCAGCAGCGTAGCGACAGGGTCTAGGGAGACCCAGTACTTC
size: few; J: TRBJ1-1; D: NA; V: TRBV9; length: 17; CDR3: CASSPQSVSRAGTEAFF; DNA: TGTGCCAGCAGCCCTCAGTCGGTGAGCAGGGCAGGCACTGAAGCTTTCTTT
size: once; J: TRBJ1-4; D: TRBD1; V: TRBV4-3; length: 15; CDR3: CASSHRQGIDEKLFF; DNA: TGCGCCAGCAGCCATCGACAGGGAATTGATGAAAAACTGTTTTTT
size: NA; J: TRBJ2-7; D: NA; V: TRBV11-2; length: 15; CDR3: CASSLEAEIAYEQYF; DNA: TGTGCCAGCAGCTTAGAGGCCGAAATCGCCTACGAGCAGTACTTC
size: NA; J: TRBJ2-7; D: TRBD1; V: TRBV29-1; length: 14; CDR3: CSVEGTGKAYEQYF; DNA: TGCAGCGTTGAAGGGACAGGGAAAGCCTACGAGCAGTACTTC
size: once; J: TRBJ1-1; D: NA; V: TRBV4-3; length: 14; CDR3: CASSQQISDIEAFF; DNA: TGCGCCAGCAGCCAACAAATTAGTGACATCGAAGCTTTCTTT
size: NA; J: TRBJ1-1; D: TRBD1; V: TRBV7-2; length: 13; CDR3: CASSPRTGTEAFF; DNA: TGTGCCAGCAGCCCCCGGACAGGGACTGAAGCTTTCTTT
size: NA; J: TRBJ2-7; D: NA; V: TRBV18; length: 15; CDR3: CASSPQDRSSYEQYF; DNA: TGTGCCAGCTCACCGCAGGACCGAAGCTCCTACGAGCAGTACTTC
size: NA; J: TRBJ1-5; D: NA; V: TRBV5-5; length: 15; CDR3: CASSQITGIAQPQHF; DNA: TGTGCCAGCAGCCAAATAACAGGGATCGCTCAGCCCCAGCATTTT
size: once; J: TRBJ2-7; D: NA; V: TRBV7-2; length: 13; CDR3: CASSLEVQSEQYF; DNA: TGTGCCAGCAGCTTAGAGGTGCAATCCGAGCAGTACTTC
size: NA; J: TRBJ1-5; D: NA; V: TRBV7-2; length: 15; CDR3: CASSLEPQRNQPQHF; DNA: TGTGCCAGCAGCTTAGAACCGCAGAGAAATCAGCCCCAGCATTTT
size: NA; J: TRBJ2-2; D: TRBD2; V: TRBV7-2; length: 16; CDR3: CASSQRAGANTGELFF; DNA: TGTGCCAGCAGCCAGAGGGCGGGGGCGAACACCGGGGAGCTGTTTTTT
size: NA; J: TRBJ1-1; D: NA; V: TRBV27; length: 13; CDR3: CASSLGDSAEAFF; DNA: TGTGCCAGCAGTTTAGGGGATAGCGCTGAAGCTTTCTTT
size: NA; J: TRBJ2-7; D: TRBD1; V: TRBV7-6; length: 15; CDR3: CASSLTGQGYYEQYF; DNA: TGTGCCAGCAGCTTAACGGGACAGGGCTACTACGAGCAGTACTTC
size: NA; J: TRBJ1-1; D: TRBD1; V: TRBV19; length: 15; CDR3: CASSRGQGVHTEAFF; DNA: TGTGCCAGTAGTAGAGGACAGGGGGTTCACACTGAAGCTTTCTTT
size: NA; J: TRBJ2-4; D: NA; V: TRBV5-5; length: 15; CDR3: CASSPGMGSKNIQYF; DNA: TGTGCCAGCAGTCCAGGGATGGGGAGCAAAAACATTCAGTACTTC
size: NA; J: TRBJ2-7; D: NA; V: TRBV7-2; length: 14; CDR3: CASSPPGGLHEQYF; DNA: TGTGCCAGCAGCCCTCCAGGGGGACTCCACGAGCAGTACTTC
size: NA; J: TRBJ2-3; D: NA; V: TRBV5-1; length: 13; CDR3: CASKPTGTDTQYF; DNA: TGCGCCAGCAAACCTACGGGCACAGATACGCAGTATTTT
size: NA; J: TRBJ2-1; D: NA; V: TRBV19; length: 15; CDR3: CASSMSLVVIDEQFF; DNA: TGTGCCAGTAGTATGAGTCTCGTGGTTATCGATGAGCAGTTCTTC
size: NA; J: TRBJ1-1; D: NA; V: TRBV28; length: 15; CDR3: CASRLGRQGRTEAFF; DNA: TGTGCCAGCAGGCTGGGGCGTCAGGGGAGGACTGAAGCTTTCTTT
size: NA; J: TRBJ2-7; D: TRBD1; V: TRBV10-1; length: 12; CDR3: CASSADRAEQYF; DNA: TGCGCCAGCAGTGCGGACAGGGCCGAGCAGTACTTC
size: once; J: TRBJ2-6; D: NA; V: TRBV30; length: 15; CDR3: CAWSFTGTHANVLTF; DNA: TGTGCCTGGAGTTTCACAGGTACTCACGCCAACGTCCTGACTTTC
size: NA; J: TRBJ2-7; D: NA; V: TRBV4-1; length: 16; CDR3: CASSPTNRVRNYEQYF; DNA: TGCGCCAGCAGCCCGACAAACAGGGTTCGAAACTACGAGCAGTACTTC
size: NA; J: TRBJ1-1; D: NA; V: TRBV7-2; length: 13; CDR3: CASSLDLNTEAFF; DNA: TGTGCCAGCAGCTTAGATTTGAACACTGAAGCTTTCTTT
size: NA; J: TRBJ2-4; D: NA; V: TRBV19; length: 13; CDR3: CASGSIGAQTQYF; DNA: TGTGCCAGTGGTAGTATAGGCGCCCAGACTCAGTACTTC
size: NA; J: TRBJ2-5; D: NA; V: TRBV19; length: 16; CDR3: CASSIGLATGRETQYF; DNA: TGTGCCAGTAGTATAGGGTTGGCTACAGGGAGAGAGACCCAGTACTTC
size: NA; J: TRBJ1-3; D: NA; V: TRBV6-5; length: 16; CDR3: CASSLRAGQIPNTIYF; DNA: TGTGCCAGCAGTTTGAGGGCAGGCCAGATCCCCAACACCATATATTTT